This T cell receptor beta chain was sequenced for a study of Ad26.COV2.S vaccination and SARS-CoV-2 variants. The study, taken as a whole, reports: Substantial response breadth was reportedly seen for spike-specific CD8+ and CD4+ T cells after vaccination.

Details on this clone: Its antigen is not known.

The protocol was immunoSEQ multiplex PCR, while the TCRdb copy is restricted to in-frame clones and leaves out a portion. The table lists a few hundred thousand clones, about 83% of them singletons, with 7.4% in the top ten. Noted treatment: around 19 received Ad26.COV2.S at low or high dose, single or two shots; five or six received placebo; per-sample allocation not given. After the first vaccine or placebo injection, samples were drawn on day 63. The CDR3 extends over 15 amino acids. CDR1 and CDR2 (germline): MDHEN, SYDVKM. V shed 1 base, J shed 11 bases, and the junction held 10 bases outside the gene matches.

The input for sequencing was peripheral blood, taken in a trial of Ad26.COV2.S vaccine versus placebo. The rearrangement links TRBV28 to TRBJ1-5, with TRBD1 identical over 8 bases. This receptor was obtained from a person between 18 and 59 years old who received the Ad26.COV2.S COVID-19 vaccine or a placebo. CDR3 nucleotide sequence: TGTGCCAGCAGTTTATTGTCAGGGGGCGAGAAGGCCCAGCATTTT. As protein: CASSLLSGGEKAQHF.